This TCR beta chain was observed in a study of blood T cell repertoires in COVID-19. Background on the study: Researchers got acute and convalescent COVID-19 samples from the United States, Italy and Spain. From T cells, B-cell-depleted T cells, or PBMCs came the material, which was cDNA or gDNA.

As originally analysed: Estimates of nucleated cell counts were drawn from the amplification of reference gene primers. Here immunoSEQ multiplex PCR was the method, and the copy in TCRdb shows in-frame clones only, minus some. The V and J calls and clone size are taken from that table; D and trimming were inferred from the DNA. In the table there are fewer than 250,000 clones, 83% of which are singletons. V dropped 0 bases and J dropped 0 bases, with 4 bases sitting between them. Germline V CDR1 and CDR2: KGHSH, LQKENI. The CDR3 contains 14 residues. The V call is TRBV18, the J call TRBJ2-3; D uncertain. Sequenced material: peripheral blood. The sequence was obtained from a woman between 35 and 50 years old with active or convalescent COVID-19. The CDR3 DNA reads as TGTGCCAGCTCACCACCACAGAGCACAGATACGCAGTATTTT. Translation: CASSPPQSTDTQYF.